The 27 T cell receptor beta chains given below trace back to one sample, sequenced in a study of T cell repertoires in cytomegalovirus infection. TCRdb re-called the reads through MiXCR, storing one row per CDR3 protein. This table has around 120,000 distinct CDR3 sequences, under 55% appearing once. For these TCRs, the target antigens are not known. The sample consisted of CD8+ T cells from cultured PBMCs, taken from culture after CMV antigen stimulation. Receptor source: a human donor in good health (CMV status not recorded). Some clones in this sample may be carry-over from other donors' samples.

This clonotype was detected a few times. The chain joins TRBV6-1 to TRBJ1-1; D perhaps matches TRBD1 (6 bases). Trimming removed 5 bases from V and 3 bases from J, with 19 bases in between. The CDR3 runs to 16 residues. Germline assignment: CDR1 MNHNS and CDR2 SASEGT. This chain's CDR3 is CASSLSGDMRDTEAFF. The CDR3 nucleotides read TGTGCCAGCAGTTTGTCAGGGGATATGAGGGACACTGAAGCTTTCTTT.

This clonotype was observed a few times. The chain is built from TRBV7-8 and TRBJ1-4; D unresolved. This CDR3 has 16 amino acids. V lost 2 bases and J 0 bases, leaving 10 bases between the germline ends. Germline loops: CDR1 SGHVS, CDR2 FQNEAQ. The CDR3 sequence is CASSLLTDATNEKLFF. The CDR3 DNA is TGTGCCAGCAGCTTACTCACAGATGCAACTAATGAAAAACTGTTTTTT.

The rearrangement uses TRBV7-4 and TRBJ2-1, with unresolved D. Between the trimmed V and J ends, which lost 3 bases and 4 bases, there was a span of 10 bases. This CDR3 has 14 residues. Germline CDR1 and CDR2: SGHVT and SQSDAQ. CDR3 residues: CASSFSVEYNEQFF. The CDR3, as DNA: TGTGCCAGCAGCTTTTCCGTAGAATACAATGAGCAGTTCTTC.

This clonotype has only a few counts. The chain couples TRBV20-1 to TRBJ1-5; 8 nucleotides match TRBD1. CDR1 is DFQATT, CDR2 SNEGSKA, per germline (reference sequence). V was pared by 3 bases and J by 3 bases, with 4 bases of the junction left unmatched. The CDR3 has 14 residues. The CDR3 DNA sequence: TGCAGTGCTAGCCCGGGACAGGCCAATCAGCCCCAGCATTTT. Translating gives CSASPGQANQPQHF.

V gene TRBV9 combines with J gene TRBJ2-1; D is unresolved. The CDR3 runs 16 residues. V was clipped by 0 bases and J by 0 bases, with 10 bases between them. Germline V lookup: CDR1 SGDLS, CDR2 YYNGEE. The CDR3 coding sequence is TGTGCCAGCAGCGTAGAAGAGGCGAGCTCCTACAATGAGCAGTTCTTC. This encodes CASSVEEASSYNEQFF.

V and J are TRBV4-1 and TRBJ2-4, with D perhaps TRBD1 or TRBD2 (7 bases each). The V end lost 2 bases, the J end lost 5 bases, and 13 bases lay between the germline ends. Germline CDR1 is MGHRA and CDR2 is YSYEKL. This CDR3 is 15 amino acids long. The CDR3 DNA follows: TGCGCCAGCAGCCAACCACAGGGGAGGGAAAACATTCAGTACTTC. It is translated as CASSQPQGRENIQYF.

The chain carries TRBV27 and TRBJ2-3, with TRBD2 identical over 8 bases. CDR1 MNHEY and CDR2 SMNVEV come from the germline V gene (reference sequence). V shed 0 bases, J shed 1 base, and the junction held 9 bases outside the gene matches. The CDR3 runs to 18 residues. CDR3 DNA sequence: TGTGCCAGCAGTTTATCTCCCCAGGCGGGGGGCCGCACAGATACGCAGTATTTT. Its translation is CASSLSPQAGGRTDTQYF.

In its sample, this clonotype was seen a few times. The CDR3 loop reads CASSPDRFEQFF. The CDR3 region has the DNA TGTGCCAGCAGCCCGGACAGATTTGAGCAGTTCTTC. The chain joins TRBV7-2 to TRBJ2-1, with a tentative D call TRBD1 (6 bases). Trimming left V 5 bases short and J 9 bases short, with 11 bases between. Germline-derived CDR1 and CDR2 are SGHTA and FQGNSA. The CDR3 has 12 amino acids.

Turning to this clonotype: A clone one base away is much larger, so this may be a read error. The chain uses TRBV7-3 and TRBJ2-1; D possibly corresponds to TRBD2 (6 bases). Germline loops: CDR1 SGHTA, CDR2 FQGTGA. The CDR3 length is 18 residues. CDR3 nucleotides: TGTGCCAGCAACTTATGGGGATATGGGGGGAATACCTACAATGAGCAGTTCTTC. Protein sequence: CASNLWGYGGNTYNEQFF.

The chain carries TRBV6-5 and TRBJ1-1; a possible D gene is TRBD1 (5 bases). The CDR3 contains 15 residues. Per germline, CDR1 MNHEY and CDR2 SVGAGI. V shed 0 bases and J shed 7 bases, with 15 bases lying between them. CDR3 sequence reads: CASSYSGDGTGEAFF. Here the CDR3 DNA reads TGTGCCAGCAGTTACTCGGGGGACGGGACCGGTGAAGCTTTCTTT.

The table lists this clonotype with many counts. The chain joins TRBV2 to TRBJ2-3, with D possibly TRBD2 on 7 matching bases. The ends were cut back, 7 bases at V and 2 bases at J, with 16 bases in the middle. CDR3 size: 15 residues. Germline assignment: CDR1 SNHLY and CDR2 FYNNEI. The CDR3 DNA follows: TGTGCCAGCACTGGGGGGGGGCCACACACAGATACGCAGTATTTT. Translated, it gives CASTGGGPHTDTQYF.

This clonotype turned up a few times. The V call is TRBV4-1, the J call TRBJ2-7; D remains unclear. Germline V lookup: CDR1 MGHRA, CDR2 YSYEKL. This CDR3 contains 16 residues. Between the trimmed V and J ends, which lost 0 bases and 4 bases, there was a span of 16 bases. The CDR3 nucleotides are TGCGCCAGCAGCCAAGATGAGACACTTAGAGGTTACGAGCAGTACTTC. Protein product: CASSQDETLRGYEQYF.

This clonotype was counted a few times. The chain employs TRBV6-2 or TRBV6-3 and TRBJ2-1; D not certain. The V end lost 1 base, the J end lost 0 bases, and 7 bases lay between the germline ends. Germline V CDR1 and CDR2: MNHEY, SVGEGT. This CDR3 comprises 15 residues. This CDR3 reads CASSYLKGSYNEQFF. In DNA, the CDR3 is TGTGCCAGCAGTTACTTGAAGGGCTCCTACAATGAGCAGTTCTTC.

This clonotype was observed a handful of times. The chain has TRBV15 and TRBJ2-6; 15 nucleotides align to TRBD2. The V segment lost 0 bases and the J segment 0 bases; nucleotides outside the gene matches: 6. The CDR3 spans 21 residues. In germline, CDR1 is LNHNV, CDR2 YYDKDF (reference sequence). The CDR3 is CATSRDPGLAGGGSGANVLTF. Here the CDR3 DNA reads TGTGCCACCAGCAGAGATCCCGGACTAGCGGGGGGGGGCTCTGGGGCCAACGTCCTGACTTTC.

This clonotype has a single count. The chain couples TRBV7-9 to TRBJ2-5; 7 bases match TRBD1. Germline lookup yields CDR1 SEHNR and CDR2 FQNEAQ (reference sequence). With 1 base clipped from V and 1 base from J, the junction kept 3 bases outside the gene matches. The CDR3 contains 15 residues. In DNA, the CDR3 is TGTGCCAGCAGCTTAGGACAGGGTACCCAAGAGACCCAGTACTTC. Amino acids: CASSLGQGTQETQYF.

This clonotype was seen more than once but under ten times. This chain connects TRBV4-1 to TRBJ2-7, with TRBD2 matching 9 bases. From germline, CDR1 is MGHRA and CDR2 YSYEKL. The CDR3 is made up of 19 amino acids. Trimming at V came to 0 bases and at J to 3 bases, leaving 15 bases not matched to a gene. The CDR3 loop is CASSQEGGSGASGDYEQYF. The CDR3 region has the DNA TGCGCCAGCAGCCAAGAAGGCGGATCGGGGGCTAGCGGGGACTACGAGCAGTACTTC.

The sample holds many counts of this clonotype. J is TRBJ1-4 and V is TRBV6-1; D is possibly TRBD1 (6 bases). The CDR3 consists of 14 residues. Germline V gene lookup returns CDR1 MNHNS and CDR2 SASEGT. V shed 3 bases and J shed 6 bases, with 11 bases lying between them. The CDR3 bases are TGTGCCAGCAGTGACTACAGGGACCATGAAAAACTGTTTTTT. It translates to CASSDYRDHEKLFF.

This clonotype was recorded many times. The chain is built from TRBV10-3 and TRBJ2-3; D remains ambiguous. V was clipped by 4 bases and J by 0 bases, with 11 bases between them. This CDR3 region has 15 residues. In germline, CDR1 is ENHRY, CDR2 SYGVKD. Here the CDR3 reads CAISATAASTDTQYF. In DNA, the CDR3 is TGTGCCATCAGTGCCACAGCAGCTAGCACAGATACGCAGTATTTT.

This clonotype was observed many times. CDR3 protein: CASSYGAGQGLFGYTF. Here the CDR3 DNA reads TGTGCCAGCAGTTACGGAGCCGGACAGGGCCTTTTTGGCTACACCTTC. The chain links TRBV6-5 to TRBJ1-2; 8 positions match TRBD1. The junction had 12 bases not matched to a gene; V was cut back by 2 bases and J by 7 bases. The CDR3 extends over 16 amino acids. Germline-derived CDR1 and CDR2 are MNHEY and SVGAGI.

The chain carries TRBV5-6 and TRBJ2-2; 8 nucleotides align to TRBD1. V dropped 4 bases and J dropped 5; count of bases not matched to a gene: 10. The CDR3 runs to 16 residues. Germline V lookup: CDR1 SGHDT, CDR2 YYEEEE. The CDR3 protein is CASSPGGTGGTGELFF. The CDR3 DNA follows: TGTGCCAGCAGCCCCGGAGGGACAGGCGGAACCGGGGAGCTGTTTTTT.

This chain joins TRBV7-6 and TRBJ2-2; 9 nucleotides match TRBD1. Germline lookup yields CDR1 SGHVS and CDR2 FNYEAQ. J gave up 6 bases and V 5 bases, and 4 bases lay outside the gene matches. The CDR3 loop spans 14 amino acids. CDR3 in DNA: TGTGCCAGCAGCATACAGGGGGCGGCCGGGGAGCTGTTTTTT. Residues: CASSIQGAAGELFF.

This clonotype was seen many times. The chain uses TRBV7-2 and TRBJ2-6, with 8 bases aligning to TRBD1. From germline, CDR1 is SGHTA and CDR2 FQGNSA. V shed 2 bases, J shed 0 bases, and the junction held 6 bases outside the gene matches. The CDR3 totals 18 residues. CDR3 amino acids: CASSLLGTGPSGANVLTF. The DNA for the CDR3 is TGTGCCAGCAGCTTACTAGGGACAGGCCCCTCTGGGGCCAACGTCCTGACTTTC.

V gene TRBV12-3 or TRBV12-4 combines with J gene TRBJ2-7; 9 bases line up with TRBD1. The CDR3 length is 18 residues. With V trimmed by 3 bases and J by 2 bases, 14 bases remained unmatched. CDR3 sequence (DNA): TGTGCCAGCAGTTTGAGGGACAGGGTATTTACCAAACCCTACGAGCAGTACTTC. It encodes CASSLRDRVFTKPYEQYF.

CDR3 DNA sequence: TGTGCCAGCAGCGGCGGGGGAGGGGAAGAGACCCAGTACTTC. The encoded protein is CASSGGGGEETQYF. The genes are TRBV5-6 and TRBJ2-5; 7 nucleotides agree with TRBD2. The CDR3 consists of 14 residues. V gave up 4 bases and J gave up 3 bases; unmatched junction bases: 6. CDR1 and CDR2 from the germline V gene are SGHDT and YYEEEE.

The rearrangement uses TRBV7-4 and TRBJ1-2; D possibly corresponds to TRBD1 (5 bases). Germline V gene data show CDR1 as SGHVT and CDR2 as SQSDAQ. This CDR3 region has 13 residues. The V gene lost 0 bases and the J gene lost 10 bases, with 12 bases spanning the gap. CDR3 sequence (DNA): TGTGCCAGCAGCTTAGCGGGGGAGGGCCACTACACCTTC. Translated, it gives CASSLAGEGHYTF.

In this sample, this clonotype turned up many times. The chain has TRBV28 and TRBJ2-5; 9 bases are shared with TRBD1. V lost 3 bases, J lost 4 bases, and 3 bases stayed unmatched. The CDR3 loop spans 14 amino acids. Germline V gives CDR1 MDHEN, CDR2 SYDVKM. CDR3 amino acids: CASSFYRGRETQYF. The CDR3 coding sequence is TGTGCCAGCAGTTTCTACAGGGGGCGAGAGACCCAGTACTTC. Combining the CDR3 with reference TRBV28 and TRBJ2-5 gives the whole variable domain DVKVTQSSRYLVKRTGEKVFLECVQDMDHENMFWYRQDPGLGLRLIYFSYDVKMKEKGDIPEGYSVSREKKERFSLILESASTNQTSMYLCASSFYRGRETQYFGPGTRLLVL.

This chain joins TRBV7-9 and TRBJ2-5, with D possibly being TRBD1 (5 bases). V dropped 5 bases and J dropped 2 bases, with 12 bases sitting between them. The germline CDR1 and CDR2 sequences are SEHNR and FQNEAQ (reference sequence). The length of the CDR3 is 14 residues. The CDR3 loop is CASSPDKYQETQYF. CDR3 DNA: TGTGCCAGCAGCCCGGACAAATATCAAGAGACCCAGTACTTC.